These 20 T cell receptor beta chains came from one sample sequenced in a study of shared clonotypes between healthy human individuals. The data were produced by immunoSEQ multiplex PCR, yet TCRdb's version contains in-frame clones alone and is incomplete. This sample has 2 million to 2.5 million clones; approximately 96% occur once, and the top ten carry over 0.1%. Source material: naive CD4+ T cells sorted from blood. Sample subset: CD45RA+ positively selected. The receptors derive from a man younger than 35 in good health.

The chain couples TRBV27 to TRBJ1-6; D is possibly TRBD1 (5 bases). Trimming cost V 7 bases and J 9 bases, with 13 bases left between them. The CDR3 spans 13 residues. CDR1 is MNHEY and CDR2 is SMNVEV in the germline V gene (reference sequence). CDR3 DNA: TGTGCCAGCAAACCAGGGTTGGGTTCACCCCTCCACTTT. This gives the protein CASKPGLGSPLHF.

This clone was seen only once. The V and J genes are TRBV4-1 and TRBJ1-6; unclear D gene. Per the germline V gene, CDR1 is MGHRA and CDR2 is YSYEKL. V was shortened by 3 bases and J by 6 bases, with 9 bases between the two germline ends. This CDR3 has 14 residues. The CDR3 loop is CASSQGGVNSPLHF. The CDR3 region has the DNA TGCGCCAGCAGCCAGGGCGGGGTTAATTCACCCCTCCACTTT.

The chain couples TRBV10-1 to TRBJ2-1; D assignment may be TRBD1 or TRBD2 (5 bases each). The length of the CDR3 is 13 residues. Germline loops: CDR1 WNHNN, CDR2 SYGVQD (reference sequence). V was clipped by 4 bases and J by 5 bases, with 9 bases between them. The CDR3 DNA is TGCGCCAGCAGTGGAGGGGTCCACAATGAGCAGTTCTTC. Its translation is CASSGGVHNEQFF.

Concerning this clone itself: Additional DNA sequences in this sample encode the identical CDR3. For the CDR3, the DNA is TGTGCCTGGAGTTCTGGGGGGAGCGGCCAGCCCCAGCATTTT. Translating gives CAWSSGGSGQPQHF. The rearrangement uses TRBV30 and TRBJ1-5; D perhaps matches TRBD1 (5 bases). Germline V lookup: CDR1 GTSNPN, CDR2 SVGIG (reference sequence). The CDR3 runs to 14 residues. Trimming removed 2 bases from V and 7 bases from J, with 15 bases in between.

The rearrangement links TRBV10-3 to TRBJ2-3; D is uncertain. Germline CDR1 ENHRY, CDR2 SYGVKD. Trimming left V 6 bases short and J 6 bases short, with 10 bases between. CDR3 length: 12 residues. The CDR3 region is CAISLGLDTQYF. The CDR3 nucleotides read TGTGCCATCAGCCTGGGCCTTGATACGCAGTATTTT.

As regards this clone: Other DNA sequences in this specimen translate into the identical CDR3. The rearrangement uses TRBV6-5 and TRBJ1-2, with 7 bases aligning to TRBD1. CDR1 MNHEY and CDR2 SVGAGI come from the germline V gene. Unmatched junction bases numbered 1, after V lost 4 bases and J lost 5 bases. The CDR3 has 12 residues. CDR3 loop: CASSSQGYGYTF. In DNA, the CDR3 is TGTGCCAGCAGTTCACAGGGGTATGGCTACACCTTC.

The V call is TRBV9, the J call TRBJ1-2; tentative D call: TRBD1 (6 bases). The CDR3 sequence is 15 residues long. The V and J ends lost 4 bases and 4 bases respectively, with 17 bases between them. Per the germline V gene, CDR1 is SGDLS and CDR2 is YYNGEE. The CDR3 nucleotides are TGTGCCAGCAGCATTCGAACAGGGACTTCCTATGGCTACACCTTC. Amino acid sequence: CASSIRTGTSYGYTF.

About this clone: Other DNA sequences within the sample encode an identical CDR3. The chain links TRBV10-3 to TRBJ1-6, with D hard to call. There are 14 residues in the CDR3. V gave up 4 bases and J gave up 6 bases, with 10 bases separating them. Germline CDR1 and CDR2: ENHRY and SYGVKD. The CDR3 loop is CAISGGVLNSPLHF. DNA of the CDR3: TGTGCCATCAGTGGCGGAGTCCTTAATTCACCCCTCCACTTT.

The J gene is TRBJ1-5, the V gene TRBV7-2, with D maybe TRBD1 (5 bases). Trimming stripped 5 bases from V and 6 bases from J, with 17 bases between. Per the germline V gene, CDR1 is SGHTA and CDR2 is FQGNSA. The CDR3 is made up of 15 amino acids. The CDR3 coding sequence is TGTGCCAGCAGCCAGACGACAGCCCTCGGTCAGCCCCAGCATTTT. It specifies CASSQTTALGQPQHF.

This clone was detected a few times. This sequence joins TRBV10-1 and TRBJ1-6; tentative D call: TRBD1 (5 bases). This CDR3 comprises 14 residues. Germline V gene sequence: CDR1 WNHNN, CDR2 SYGVQD (reference sequence). Trimming shortened V by 2 bases and J by 7 bases, and 9 bases separated the two germline ends. The CDR3 region has the DNA TGCGCCAGCAGTGAGGGGGGTGCGAATTCACCCCTCCACTTT. It codes for CASSEGGANSPLHF.

The chain recombines TRBV5-1 with TRBJ2-7; 9 positions agree with TRBD1. Trimming removed 4 bases from V and 4 bases from J; junction bases left unmatched: 9. Per germline, CDR1 SGHRS and CDR2 YFSETQ. The CDR3 loop spans 15 amino acids. The CDR3 sequence is CASSTGQGFGYEQYF. In DNA form, the CDR3 reads TGCGCCAGCAGCACCGGACAGGGGTTTGGATACGAGCAGTACTTC.

The count of this clone is one. V usage is TRBV27 and J usage is TRBJ2-5; maybe TRBD2 (6 bases). Trimming stripped 7 bases from V and 0 bases from J, with 9 bases between. The germline V gene encodes CDR1 MNHEY and CDR2 SMNVEV (reference sequence). The CDR3 has 13 amino acids. CDR3 in DNA: TGTGCCAGCACCGGGGGAAACCAAGAGACCCAGTACTTC. Protein product: CASTGGNQETQYF.

As to this clone: Other DNA variants within this sample encode the same CDR3. The rearrangement links TRBV11-2 to TRBJ2-7; D may be TRBD2 (6 bases). CDR1 SGHAT and CDR2 FQNNGV come from the germline V gene. This CDR3 region has 14 residues. Between the trimmed V and J ends, which lost 2 bases and 0 bases, there was a span of 8 bases. The CDR3 nucleotides read TGTGCCAGCAGCTTATGGGACTCCTCCTACGAGCAGTACTTC. The encoded protein is CASSLWDSSYEQYF.

A note on this clone: Other nucleotide sequences from this sample produce the same CDR3. V is TRBV6-1 and J is TRBJ1-2; a possible D gene is TRBD1 (6 bases). With 4 bases removed from V and 6 bases from J, the gap between germline ends came to 6 bases. The CDR3 has 11 residues. Germline loops: CDR1 MNHNS, CDR2 SASEGT. CDR3 residues: CASSGGHGYTF. The CDR3 DNA sequence: TGTGCCAGCAGTGGGGGGCATGGCTACACCTTC.

Notes on this clone: Other DNA sequences of this sample code for an identical CDR3. The rearrangement links TRBV30 to TRBJ2-7; D unclear. This CDR3 region has 11 residues. Per germline, CDR1 GTSNPN and CDR2 SVGIG (reference sequence). V was shortened by 2 bases and J by 2 bases, with 4 bases between the two germline ends. The CDR3 loop reads CAWSTAYEQYF. CDR3 nucleotides: TGTGCCTGGAGTACAGCCTACGAGCAGTACTTC.

The chain carries TRBV2 and TRBJ1-5, with 10 bases lining up with TRBD1. CDR3 length: 13 residues. Unmatched junction bases numbered 5, after V lost 8 bases and J lost 7 bases. Germline V gene sequence: CDR1 SNHLY, CDR2 FYNNEI. The CDR3: CASRTGGSQPQHF. In DNA form, the CDR3 reads TGTGCCAGCCGGACAGGGGGTAGCCAGCCCCAGCATTTT.

This clone was observed a single time. Other DNA sequences in the same sample also yield this CDR3. The V gene is TRBV18, the J gene TRBJ2-6; D ambiguous. The V gene's germline CDR1 is KGHSH and CDR2 LQKENI. The CDR3 is made up of 11 amino acids. Trimming stripped 6 bases from V and 3 bases from J, with 0 bases between. CDR3: CASSGANVLTF. CDR3 nucleotides: TGTGCCAGCTCTGGGGCCAACGTCCTGACTTTC.

This rearrangement joins TRBV2 to TRBJ1-1, with D uncertain. Trimming removed 1 base at V and 1 base at J, with 7 bases between. This CDR3 contains 14 residues. The germline V gene has CDR1 SNHLY and CDR2 FYNNEI. CDR3 sequence: CASSEGVRNTEAFF. CDR3 coding DNA: TGTGCCAGCAGTGAAGGGGTCCGGAACACTGAAGCTTTCTTT.

Points on this clone: Its ends do not fully match the called genes, so a read error is possible. The rearrangement links TRBV18 to TRBJ1-3; D uncertain. This CDR3 is built from 16 residues. CDR1 KGHSH and CDR2 LQKENI come from the germline V gene. The CDR3 DNA reads as TGTGCCAGCTCATCACCGTTTGTCGACTCTGGAAACACCATATATTTT. Amino acids: CASSSPFVDSGNTIYF.

This chain joins TRBV10-3 and TRBJ2-7, with TRBD1 identical over 10 bases. The CDR3 covers 14 residues. V lost 6 bases, J lost 7 bases, and 9 bases stayed unmatched. The V gene's germline CDR1 is ENHRY and CDR2 SYGVKD. CDR3 DNA sequence: TGTGCCATCAGCCCGGGACAGGGGAAACCGGAGCAGTACTTC. Protein product: CAISPGQGKPEQYF.